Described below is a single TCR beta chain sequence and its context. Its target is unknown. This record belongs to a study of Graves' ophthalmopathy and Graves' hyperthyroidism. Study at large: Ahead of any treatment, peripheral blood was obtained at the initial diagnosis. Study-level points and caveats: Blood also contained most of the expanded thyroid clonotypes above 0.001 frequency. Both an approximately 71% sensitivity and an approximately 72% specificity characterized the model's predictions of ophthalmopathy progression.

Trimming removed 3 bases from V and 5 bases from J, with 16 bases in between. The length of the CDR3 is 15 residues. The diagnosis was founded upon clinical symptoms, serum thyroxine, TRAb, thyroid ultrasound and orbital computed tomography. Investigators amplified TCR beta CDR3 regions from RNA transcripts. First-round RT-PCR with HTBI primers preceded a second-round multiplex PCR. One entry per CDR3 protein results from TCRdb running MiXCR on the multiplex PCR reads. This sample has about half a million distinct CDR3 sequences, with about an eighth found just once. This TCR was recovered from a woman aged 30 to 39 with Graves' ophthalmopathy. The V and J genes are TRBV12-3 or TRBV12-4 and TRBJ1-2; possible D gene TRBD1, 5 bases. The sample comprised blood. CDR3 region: CASSLWVRGRYGYTF. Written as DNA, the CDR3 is TGTGCCAGCAGTTTGTGGGTTAGGGGCAGGTATGGCTACACCTTC.